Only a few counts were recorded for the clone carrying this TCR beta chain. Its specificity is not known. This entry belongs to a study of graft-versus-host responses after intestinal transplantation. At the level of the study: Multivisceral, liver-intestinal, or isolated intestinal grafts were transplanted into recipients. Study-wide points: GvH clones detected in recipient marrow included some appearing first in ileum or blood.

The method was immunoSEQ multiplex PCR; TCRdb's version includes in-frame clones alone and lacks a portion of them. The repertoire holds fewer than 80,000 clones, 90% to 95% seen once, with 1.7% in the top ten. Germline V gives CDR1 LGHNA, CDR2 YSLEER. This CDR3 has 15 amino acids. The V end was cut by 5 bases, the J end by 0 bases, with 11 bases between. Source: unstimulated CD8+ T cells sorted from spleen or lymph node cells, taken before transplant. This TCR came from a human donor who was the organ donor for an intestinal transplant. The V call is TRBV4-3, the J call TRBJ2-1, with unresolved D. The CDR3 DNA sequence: TGCGCCAGCAGCGCCGCTAGTGACTCCTACAATGAGCAGTTCTTC. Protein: CASSAASDSYNEQFF.